This record concerns one TCR beta chain sequence. This specimen belongs to a study of blood T cell repertoires in COVID-19. Study summary: Some COVID-19 samples were acute and others convalescent; all came from the United States, Italy and Spain.

TCRdb's table, derived via immunoSEQ multiplex PCR, lists solely in-frame clones and lacks some. In the table there are about 460,000 clones, approximately 91% of which are singletons. Across 24 US areas, participants ranged in age from 18 to 89 years. Allocation to cohorts depended on clinical history reported by the participants. Cohort 3 recovered donors had two negative PCRs, clearance, or symptom resolution. V was trimmed by 6 bases and J by 0 bases, leaving 9 bases between them. There are 14 residues in the CDR3. The germline gives CDR1 MGHDK, CDR2 SYGVNS. The sample consisted of PBMCs or T cells enriched from blood (not recorded which). The origin of this receptor is a woman aged 55-70 years who had recovered from COVID-19. The V gene is TRBV25-1, the J gene TRBJ2-1; D call uncertain. For the CDR3, the DNA is TGTGCCAGCAGAGATAGCAGCTCCTACAATGAGCAGTTCTTC. Amino acids: CASRDSSSYNEQFF.